One TCR beta chain is described in this entry. In the authors' methods: Reference gene primer amplification in the assay estimated nucleated cell counts. Sequencing was performed with immunoSEQ multiplex PCR; in TCRdb, only in-frame clones are kept and a portion is missing. That table is the source of V, J and clone size, and D and trimming were worked out from the DNA. The sample lists 150,000 to 190,000 clones, about four fifths occurring once. The CDR3 is made up of 16 amino acids. Trimming stripped 5 bases from V and 1 base from J, with 16 bases between. Germline CDR1 is MNHEY and CDR2 is SMNVEV (reference sequence). The data stem from a study of blood T cell repertoires in COVID-19. Study at large: COVID-19 samples collected from the United States, Italy and Spain covered acute and convalescent phases. Sources were T cells, B-cell-depleted T cells, or PBMCs; the material itself was cDNA or gDNA.

The V gene is TRBV27, the J gene TRBJ2-3; D may be TRBD2 (6 bases). The clonotype was recovered from a woman aged 80 or over with acute or convalescent COVID-19. Specimen: peripheral blood. As DNA, the CDR3 is TGTGCCAGCAGTCCCCGGGGCGGAGGGGGCACAGATACGCAGTATTTT. It yields the protein CASSPRGGGGTDTQYF.